A selection of T cell receptor beta chains follows, all from one sample in a study of blood T cells in healthy people across ages. TCRdb re-called the 5' RACE reads with MiXCR, one entry per CDR3 protein. The sample has approximately 800,000 distinct CDR3 sequences, roughly 50% seen once. What was sequenced was blood. All receptors derive from a man in his forties or fifties in good health. CDR3s include the opening cysteine and the closing phenylalanine or tryptophan. Fields, in order: CDR3 protein, CDR3 DNA, J gene, D gene, clone size, V gene. D genes are given only for firm matches. Size tells how often a clone was seen (once, few, many) or the class of an expanded clone, and some rows leave it out.

CDR3: CASSGGTSGTRLSYEQYF
DNA: TGTGCCAGCAGCGGAGGGACTAGCGGGACCAGACTCTCCTACGAGCAGTACTTC
J: TRBJ2-7
D: TRBD2
size: few
V: TRBV9

CDR3: CASSRGRGANQPQHF
DNA: TGTGCCAGCAGCCGGGGCAGGGGAGCGAATCAGCCCCAGCATTTT
J: TRBJ1-5
D: .
size: .
V: TRBV3-1

CDR3: CASSLFVLAGKSTDTQYF
DNA: TGTGCCAGCAGCTTATTCGTACTAGCGGGAAAGAGCACAGATACGCAGTATTTT
J: TRBJ2-3
D: TRBD2
size: few
V: TRBV7-2

CDR3: CASRGREGSYEQYF
DNA: TGCGCCAGCCGGGGGCGGGAGGGTTCCTACGAGCAGTACTTC
J: TRBJ2-7
D: TRBD2
size: .
V: TRBV4-1

CDR3: CSARDLSGGSAGARETQYF
DNA: TGCAGTGCTAGAGATTTAAGCGGGGGATCGGCCGGAGCCAGGGAGACCCAGTACTTC
J: TRBJ2-5
D: TRBD2
size: .
V: TRBV20-1

CDR3: CASSEEGQGALSEQYF
DNA: TGTGCCAGCAGTGAAGAGGGACAGGGGGCGCTTAGTGAGCAGTACTTC
J: TRBJ2-7
D: TRBD1
size: .
V: TRBV6-1

CDR3: CATSDFGIEGTDTQYF
DNA: TGTGCCACCAGTGATTTTGGGATTGAGGGCACAGATACGCAGTATTTT
J: TRBJ2-3
D: .
size: .
V: TRBV24-1

CDR3: CASSFFGRGAQYF
DNA: TGTGCCAGCAGTTTTTTCGGGAGAGGGGCCCAGTACTTC
J: TRBJ2-5
D: .
size: .
V: TRBV28

CDR3: CASTEDGDIGYTF
DNA: TGTGCCAGCACCGAGGACGGTGATATCGGCTACACCTTC
J: TRBJ1-2
D: .
size: .
V: TRBV6-2/TRBV6-3

CDR3: CASSRSIERSSYGYTF
DNA: TGTGCCAGCTCACGATCAATAGAGAGGTCCTCCTATGGCTACACCTTC
J: TRBJ1-2
D: .
size: .
V: TRBV18

CDR3: CASSQARITSGGFPVDTQYF
DNA: TGTGCCAGCAGCCAAGCCCGCATAACTAGCGGGGGGTTCCCGGTGGATACGCAGTATTTT
J: TRBJ2-3
D: TRBD2
size: .
V: TRBV3-1

CDR3: CASSPPTSRVEGYTF
DNA: TGTGCCAGCAGTCCTCCAACGTCCAGGGTAGAGGGCTACACCTTC
J: TRBJ1-2
D: .
size: few
V: TRBV2

CDR3: CATSRSRQGGETQYF
DNA: TGTGCCACCAGCAGATCCCGACAGGGTGGGGAGACCCAGTACTTC
J: TRBJ2-5
D: TRBD1
size: .
V: TRBV15

CDR3: CASSPMGLAVQETQYF
DNA: TGTGCCAGCAGTCCAATGGGGCTAGCGGTACAAGAGACCCAGTACTTC
J: TRBJ2-5
D: TRBD2
size: .
V: TRBV25-1

CDR3: CASSQDQGGYYEQYF
DNA: TGCGCCAGCAGCCAAGATCAAGGGGGGTACTACGAGCAGTACTTC
J: TRBJ2-7
D: .
size: few
V: TRBV4-1

CDR3: CASSFSVLAHNNEQFF
DNA: TGTGCCAGCAGTTTTTCTGTCCTAGCTCACAACAATGAGCAGTTCTTC
J: TRBJ2-1
D: .
size: .
V: TRBV28

CDR3: CASSAGTSGTETQYF
DNA: TGTGCCAGCAGCGCCGGGACTAGCGGGACGGAGACCCAGTACTTC
J: TRBJ2-5
D: TRBD2
size: .
V: TRBV9

CDR3: CASRPRGGGNQPQHF
DNA: TGTGCCAGCAGACCCCGGGGGGGAGGCAATCAGCCCCAGCATTTT
J: TRBJ1-5
D: .
size: few
V: TRBV12-3/TRBV12-4

CDR3: CASMGDGEQYF
DNA: TGTGCCAGCATGGGAGATGGTGAGCAGTACTTC
J: TRBJ2-7
D: .
size: .
V: TRBV6-6

CDR3: CASSLRIRTLLNNYGYTF
DNA: TGTGCCAGCAGCTTAAGGATCAGGACCCTACTAAATAACTATGGCTACACCTTC
J: TRBJ1-2
D: .
size: .
V: TRBV7-2

CDR3: CASRPAGGNEQYF
DNA: TGTGCCAGCAGGCCCGCGGGCGGCAATGAGCAGTACTTC
J: TRBJ2-5
D: .
size: .
V: TRBV7-6

CDR3: CASSPTGTWSETQYF
DNA: TGTGCCAGCAGTCCGACCGGGACTTGGAGTGAGACCCAGTACTTC
J: TRBJ2-5
D: .
size: few
V: TRBV7-9

CDR3: CASSYLRTGLAKNIQYF
DNA: TGTGCCAGCAGTTACCTAAGGACAGGGTTAGCCAAAAACATTCAGTACTTC
J: TRBJ2-4
D: TRBD1
size: .
V: TRBV6-6

CDR3: CAISGGGRADYNEQFF
DNA: TGTGCCATCAGTGGTGGAGGGAGGGCCGACTACAATGAGCAGTTCTTC
J: TRBJ2-1
D: TRBD2
size: .
V: TRBV10-3

CDR3: CASSLEGQWRTDTQYF
DNA: TGTGCCAGCAGTTTAGAGGGACAGTGGAGGACAGATACGCAGTATTTT
J: TRBJ2-3
D: TRBD1
size: .
V: TRBV12-3/TRBV12-4

CDR3: CSVEGSIAKNIQYF
DNA: TGCAGCGTTGAGGGCAGTATAGCCAAAAACATTCAGTACTTC
J: TRBJ2-4
D: .
size: .
V: TRBV29-1

CDR3: CASSEPGQGFNNEQFF
DNA: TGTGCCAGCAGCGAACCGGGACAGGGGTTCAACAATGAGCAGTTCTTC
J: TRBJ2-1
D: TRBD1
size: many
V: TRBV7-3

CDR3: CASSYARTGASTYGEQFF
DNA: TGTGCCAGCAGTTACGCCCGTACGGGGGCCAGTACTTATGGTGAGCAGTTCTTC
J: TRBJ2-1
D: .
size: .
V: TRBV6-5

CDR3: CASSQAGQLNYGYTF
DNA: TGTGCCAGCAGCCAAGCGGGACAGCTTAACTATGGCTACACCTTC
J: TRBJ1-2
D: TRBD1
size: few
V: TRBV4-2

CDR3: CASSQESPFSYSNQPQHF
DNA: TGTGCCAGCAGCCAAGAAAGTCCCTTTTCGTATAGCAATCAGCCCCAGCATTTT
J: TRBJ1-5
D: .
size: .
V: TRBV3-1

CDR3: CASSQEQGTNQPQHF
DNA: TGTGCCAGCAGCCAAGAGCAAGGGACCAATCAGCCCCAGCATTTT
J: TRBJ1-5
D: .
size: few
V: TRBV4-2

CDR3: CASSLEQGSEQFF
DNA: TGCGCCAGCAGCTTGGAACAGGGGAGTGAGCAGTTCTTC
J: TRBJ2-1
D: TRBD1
size: .
V: TRBV5-1

CDR3: CASSPPGGGAGNEQFF
DNA: TGTGCCAGCAGTCCCCCTGGCGGGGGGGCTGGGAATGAGCAGTTCTTC
J: TRBJ2-1
D: TRBD2
size: few
V: TRBV12-3/TRBV12-4

CDR3: CASSFTTNEQYF
DNA: TGTGCCAGCAGTTTTACTACCAACGAGCAGTACTTC
J: TRBJ2-7
D: .
size: few
V: TRBV12-3/TRBV12-4

CDR3: CAISPGDTEAFF
DNA: TGTGCCATCAGCCCAGGGGACACTGAAGCTTTCTTT
J: TRBJ1-1
D: .
size: .
V: TRBV10-3

CDR3: CASRKWLNTEAFF
DNA: TGTGCCAGCAGAAAATGGCTGAACACTGAAGCTTTCTTT
J: TRBJ1-1
D: .
size: once
V: TRBV2

CDR3: CATLTPLGTDTQYF
DNA: TGTGCCACCCTGACACCCTTAGGCACAGATACGCAGTATTTT
J: TRBJ2-3
D: .
size: once
V: TRBV6-6

CDR3: CASSLGRLSYEQYF
DNA: TGTGCCAGCAGCTTAGGCAGGTTATCCTACGAGCAGTACTTC
J: TRBJ2-7
D: .
size: few
V: TRBV13

CDR3: CASRSSGSYDEQFF
DNA: TGTGCCAGCAGAAGTAGCGGGTCCTACGATGAGCAGTTCTTC
J: TRBJ2-1
D: TRBD2
size: .
V: TRBV6-5

CDR3: CSAKGRRFAGELFF
DNA: TGCAGTGCTAAAGGGAGAAGGTTCGCCGGGGAGCTGTTTTTT
J: TRBJ2-2
D: .
size: .
V: TRBV20-1